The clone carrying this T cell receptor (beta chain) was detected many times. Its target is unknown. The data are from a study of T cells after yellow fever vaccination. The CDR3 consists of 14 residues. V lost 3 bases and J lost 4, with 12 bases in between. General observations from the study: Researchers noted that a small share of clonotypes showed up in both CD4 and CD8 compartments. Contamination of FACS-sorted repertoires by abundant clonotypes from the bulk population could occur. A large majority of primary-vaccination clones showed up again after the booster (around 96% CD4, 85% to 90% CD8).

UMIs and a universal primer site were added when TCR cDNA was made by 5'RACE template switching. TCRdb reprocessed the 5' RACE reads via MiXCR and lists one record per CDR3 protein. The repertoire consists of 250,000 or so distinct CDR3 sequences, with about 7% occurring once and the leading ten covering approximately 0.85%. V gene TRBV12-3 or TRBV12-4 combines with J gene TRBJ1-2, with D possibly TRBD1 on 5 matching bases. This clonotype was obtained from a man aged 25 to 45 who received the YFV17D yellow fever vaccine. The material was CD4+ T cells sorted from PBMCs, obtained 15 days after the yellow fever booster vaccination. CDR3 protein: CASSFGAPSYGYTF. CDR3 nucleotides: TGTGCCAGCAGTTTCGGGGCACCTTCCTATGGCTACACCTTC.